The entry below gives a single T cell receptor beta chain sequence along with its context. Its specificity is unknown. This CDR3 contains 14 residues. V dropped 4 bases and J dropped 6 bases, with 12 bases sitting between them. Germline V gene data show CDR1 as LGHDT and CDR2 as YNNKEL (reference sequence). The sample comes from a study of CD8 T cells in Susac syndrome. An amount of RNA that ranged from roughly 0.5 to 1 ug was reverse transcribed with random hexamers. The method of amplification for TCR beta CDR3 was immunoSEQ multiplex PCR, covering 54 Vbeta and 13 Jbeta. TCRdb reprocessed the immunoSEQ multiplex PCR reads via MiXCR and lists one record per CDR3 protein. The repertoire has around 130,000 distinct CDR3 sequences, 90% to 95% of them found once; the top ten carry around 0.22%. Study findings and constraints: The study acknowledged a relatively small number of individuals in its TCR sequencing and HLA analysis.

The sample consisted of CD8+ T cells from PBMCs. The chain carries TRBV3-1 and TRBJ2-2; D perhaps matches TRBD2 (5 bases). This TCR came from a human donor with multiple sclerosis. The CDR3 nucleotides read TGTGCCAGCAGCCGCAGCCTAGCTCCCGGGGAGCTGTTTTTT. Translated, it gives CASSRSLAPGELFF. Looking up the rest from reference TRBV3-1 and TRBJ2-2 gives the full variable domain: DTAVSQTPKYLVTQMGNDKSIKCEQNLGHDTMYWYKQDSKKFLKIMFSYNNKELIINETVPNRFSPKSPDKAHLNLHINSLELGDSAVYFCASSRSLAPGELFFGEGSRLTVL.